This TCR beta chain was identified in a study of T cell repertoires in cytomegalovirus infection. This clonotype was observed a few times. Its antigen is unidentified. The CDR3 is 15 amino acids. V lost 2 bases to trimming and J lost 5 bases, with 12 bases between them. Per germline, CDR1 MNHEY and CDR2 SMNVEV (reference sequence). TCRdb passed the reads through MiXCR, listing each CDR3 protein once. The table lists about 920,000 distinct CDR3 sequences, less than 35% of them singletons. V is TRBV27 and J is TRBJ2-2; perhaps TRBD1 as D (6 bases). The clonotype was recovered from a human donor in good health (CMV status not recorded). Some clones in this sample may be carry-over from other donors' samples. The sequencing here drew on cultured CD8+ T cells from PBMCs, taken from culture after CMV antigen stimulation. The CDR3 here is CASSLNRALTGELFF. CDR3 DNA: TGTGCCAGCAGTTTAAACAGGGCATTGACCGGGGAGCTGTTTTTT.